Each of the 9 T cell receptor beta chains below was sequenced from the same sample in a study of blood T cell repertoires in COVID-19. Using immunoSEQ multiplex PCR, the repertoire was profiled, and TCRdb retains in-frame clones only, with some absent. Among approximately 280,000 clones listed, 82% were seen once. Sequenced input: PBMCs or T cells enriched from blood (not recorded which). The receptors were sampled from a man aged 40-49 years who had been exposed to COVID-19.

J is TRBJ2-5 and V is TRBV6-5; the match to TRBD2 covers 13 bases. There are 14 residues in the CDR3. V was pared by 9 bases and J by 5 bases, with 6 bases of the junction left unmatched. Germline values: CDR1 MNHEY, CDR2 SVGAGI. The CDR3 region is CARGLAGCGETQYF. The CDR3 nucleotides are TGTGCCAGGGGACTAGCGGGGTGTGGGGAGACCCAGTACTTC.

This clone appeared once. The chain joins TRBV7-9 to TRBJ2-5, with TRBD2 identical over 7 bases. V was pared by 3 bases and J by 5 bases, with 12 bases of the junction left unmatched. This CDR3 has 16 amino acids. The germline V gene has CDR1 SEHNR and CDR2 FQNEAQ (reference sequence). The CDR3 sequence: CASSFGLAELRETQYF. Here the CDR3 DNA reads TGTGCCAGCAGCTTCGGGCTAGCGGAGCTCCGGGAGACCCAGTACTTC.

The rearrangement uses TRBV2 and TRBJ2-1, with D possibly matching TRBD2 (6 bases). Germline V lookup: CDR1 SNHLY, CDR2 FYNNEI. The CDR3 runs to 14 residues. V lost 8 bases, J lost 0 bases, and 11 bases lay in between. The CDR3 here is CASQLAPSYNEQFF. The CDR3, as DNA: TGTGCCAGCCAACTAGCCCCCTCCTACAATGAGCAGTTCTTC.

The chain links TRBV10-3 to TRBJ2-1; 9 nucleotides agree with TRBD1. V was pared by 10 bases and J by 2 bases, with 6 bases of the junction left unmatched. This CDR3 comprises 14 residues. CDR1 is ENHRY, CDR2 SYGVKD, per germline. The CDR3 bases are TGTGCCACCCTGGACAGGGGAGCCTACAATGAGCAGTTCTTC. This translates into CATLDRGAYNEQFF.

This sequence joins TRBV27 and TRBJ1-1, with unresolved D. V gave up 6 bases and J gave up 5 bases, with 13 bases separating them. Looked up from germline, CDR1 is MNHEY and CDR2 is SMNVEV (reference sequence). The CDR3 is 13 residues long. For the CDR3, the DNA is TGTGCCAGCAGAGCTACGGGGTCGACTGAAGCTTTCTTT. Protein: CASRATGSTEAFF.

CDR3 DNA sequence: TGTGCCAGCAGCTTAGGAGGGAGGCCCGGAATCGAGCAGTACTTC. This translates into CASSLGGRPGIEQYF. The chain couples TRBV7-2 to TRBJ2-7; TRBD2 might be the D (6 bases). The V gene's germline CDR1 is SGHTA and CDR2 FQGNSA. The CDR3 runs 15 residues. Trimming left V 1 base short and J 6 bases short, with 16 bases between.

The rearrangement links TRBV25-1 to TRBJ2-1, with TRBD2 identical over 8 bases. The V gene end was trimmed by 4 bases and the J gene end by 10 bases; junction bases not matched to a gene: 15. Per the germline V gene, CDR1 is MGHDK and CDR2 is SYGVNS. There are 16 residues in the CDR3. CDR3 amino acids: CASSGEWGTRVQEQFF. The CDR3 DNA reads as TGTGCCAGCAGTGGCGAATGGGGGACTAGAGTCCAAGAGCAGTTCTTC.

The table lists this clone with a few counts. The V gene is TRBV5-1, the J gene TRBJ1-1; D is ambiguous. This CDR3 is 13 amino acids long. The ends were cut back, 4 bases at V and 8 bases at J, with 15 bases in the middle. Germline-derived CDR1 and CDR2 are SGHRS and YFSETQ. The CDR3 loop is CASSREGTPEAFF. DNA of the CDR3: TGCGCCAGCAGCCGGGAGGGCACACCCGAAGCTTTCTTT.

The J gene is TRBJ2-7, the V gene TRBV6-5, with D possibly TRBD1 on 5 matching bases. Germline V gene data show CDR1 as MNHEY and CDR2 as SVGAGI. The V end lost 7 bases, the J end lost 2 bases, and 6 bases lay between the germline ends. This CDR3 is built from 11 residues. The CDR3 sequence is CASKGAYEQYF. CDR3 in DNA: TGTGCCAGCAAAGGGGCCTACGAGCAGTACTTC.